This TCR beta chain was identified during a study of CD8+ T cells in alopecia areata. Study-wide background: Each of the treated patients was given oral tofacitinib, 5 to 10 mg twice daily, for moderate-to-severe alopecia areata. Findings and limits, study-wide: While patients received tofacitinib, many expanded lesional clones remained present in scalp and blood. Tofacitinib produced a significant decrease in scalp clonality and in expanded CD8+ clones among the top 100.

Extraction and reverse transcription of RNA yielded cDNA as the sequencing template. Generated by immunoSEQ multiplex PCR, the TCRdb table keeps only in-frame clones and is missing some. The sample records around 100,000 clones, over 75% being singletons. Comment on this clone: Its target is not known.

As for treatment: oral pan-JAK inhibitor, 5-10 mg twice daily. The clonotype comes from a human donor with alopecia areata. Specimen: CD8+ T cells sorted from blood, collected between weeks 30 and 35, from a patient treated with tofacitinib.

The CDR3 nucleotides are TGTGCCAGTAGTATTCTAGCGCCCGGGGAGCTGTTTTTT. It codes for CASSILAPGELFF. The chain is built from TRBV19 and TRBJ2-2; perhaps TRBD2 as D (6 bases). V was pared by 3 bases and J by 6 bases, with 8 bases between. This CDR3 region has 13 residues. The V gene's germline CDR1 is LNHDA and CDR2 SQIVND (reference sequence).